These 17 T cell receptor beta chains came from one sample sequenced in a study of shared clonotypes between healthy human individuals. Clones were read by immunoSEQ multiplex PCR, and TCRdb kept only the in-frame ones, dropping some. The sample lists approximately 2,300,000 clones; approximately 90% were seen once. The specimen sequenced was naive CD4+ T cells from PBMCs. Noted subset: CD45RA+ positively selected. The source is a man between 18 and 29 years old in good health. Some clones in this sample may be carry-over from other donors' samples.

The chain carries TRBV28 and TRBJ2-7, with D maybe TRBD1 (6 bases). Trimming pared 4 bases from V and 6 bases from J, leaving 25 bases between. The CDR3 runs 17 residues. Germline CDR1 reads MDHEN; CDR2 reads SYDVKM. The CDR3 loop reads CASSSHSTGSVSIEQYF. The CDR3 bases are TGTGCCAGCAGTTCTCATTCAACAGGGTCCGTGAGCATCGAGCAGTACTTC.

The chain joins TRBV9 to TRBJ1-1; 9 nucleotides match TRBD1. CDR3 length equals 15 residues. Germline assignment: CDR1 SGDLS and CDR2 YYNGEE. V was pared by 6 bases and J by 4 bases, with 10 bases of the junction left unmatched. The CDR3 loop is CASTRTGDEATEAFF. In nucleotides, the CDR3 is TGTGCCAGCACCCGGACAGGGGACGAGGCCACTGAAGCTTTCTTT. The full variable domain, completed using reference TRBV9 and TRBJ1-1, is DSGVTQTPKHLITATGQRVTLRCSPRSGDLSVYWYQQSLDQGLQFLIQYYNGEERAKGNILERFSAQQFPDLHSELNLSSLELGDSALYFCASTRTGDEATEAFFGQGTRLTVV.

The chain is built from TRBV25-1 and TRBJ2-1; either TRBD1 or TRBD2 may supply D (6 bases each). The germline V and J ends were trimmed by 1 base and 4 bases, with 14 bases remaining between them. Germline V gene lookup returns CDR1 MGHDK and CDR2 SYGVNS. The CDR3 contains 16 residues. The CDR3 sequence is CASSESMQGRYNEQFF. Written as DNA, the CDR3 is TGTGCCAGCAGTGAATCCATGCAGGGGAGGTACAATGAGCAGTTCTTC.

This sequence joins TRBV7-2 and TRBJ1-1, with D possibly TRBD1 on 6 matching bases. V shed 5 bases and J shed 5 bases, with 15 bases lying between them. The CDR3 length is 14 residues. Germline-derived CDR1 and CDR2 are SGHTA and FQGNSA. CDR3 nucleotide sequence: TGTGCCAGCAGCCGGAGGACAGAACGAACTGAAGCTTTCTTT. Translation gives CASSRRTERTEAFF.

The chain couples TRBV6-5 to TRBJ1-4; TRBD1 aligns across 10 bases. The length of the CDR3 is 15 residues. Per the germline V gene, CDR1 is MNHEY and CDR2 is SVGAGI. With 0 bases clipped from V and 8 bases from J, the junction kept 3 bases outside the gene matches. The CDR3: CASSYSGTGEEKLFF. The CDR3 region has the DNA TGTGCCAGCAGTTACTCCGGGACAGGGGAAGAAAAACTGTTTTTT.

The CDR3 DNA reads as TGTGCCAGTAGTACTATCCGTGGGACAGGGGTCTCCTACGAGCAGTACTTC. Translating gives CASSTIRGTGVSYEQYF. This chain links TRBV19 with TRBJ2-7; the match to TRBD1 covers 10 bases. J lost 0 bases, V lost 4 bases, and 9 bases had no gene match. Germline V CDR1 and CDR2: LNHDA, SQIVND (reference sequence). The CDR3 is 17 amino acids.

The genes are TRBV5-1 and TRBJ2-2; TRBD2 is a possible D gene (6 bases). From germline, CDR1 is SGHRS and CDR2 YFSETQ. Trimming cost V 3 bases and J 0 bases, with 12 bases left between them. The CDR3 has 16 amino acids. The CDR3 DNA is TGCGCCAGCAGCTCACTACTAGCCACGAACACCGGGGAGCTGTTTTTT. Its translation is CASSSLLATNTGELFF. The variable domain in full, with the rest retrieved from reference TRBV5-1 and TRBJ2-2, is KAGVTQTPRYLIKTRGQQVTLSCSPISGHRSVSWYQQTPGQGLQFLFEYFSETQRNKGNFPGRFSGRQFSNSRSEMNVSTLELGDSALYLCASSSLLATNTGELFFGEGSRLTVL.

The V call is TRBV18, the J call TRBJ2-5, with D tentatively TRBD2 (5 bases). The CDR3 covers 13 residues. Trimming stripped 1 base from V and 5 bases from J, with 8 bases between. Germline V gene sequence: CDR1 KGHSH, CDR2 LQKENI. DNA for the CDR3: TGTGCCAGCTCACCACGGTCGGGGGAGACCCAGTACTTC. Protein product: CASSPRSGETQYF.

The V call is TRBV28, the J call TRBJ1-3; 9 bases match TRBD1. Germline V gene data show CDR1 as MDHEN and CDR2 as SYDVKM. V dropped 2 bases and J dropped 2; count of bases not matched to a gene: 4. The CDR3 spans 16 residues. CDR3 nucleotides: TGTGCCAGCAGTTTAACGGGACAGGGTACTGGAAACACCATATATTTT. As protein: CASSLTGQGTGNTIYF.

Concerning this clone itself: Distinct nucleotide sequences in the sample also encode this CDR3. CDR3 nucleotides: TGCGCCAGCAGCCGGAACAATGAGCAGTTCTTC. This sequence encodes CASSRNNEQFF. The V and J genes are TRBV5-1 and TRBJ2-1; no clear D gene. This CDR3 has 11 amino acids. V lost 4 bases to trimming and J lost 5 bases, with 4 bases between them. Germline values: CDR1 SGHRS, CDR2 YFSETQ.

The chain recombines TRBV28 with TRBJ2-5, with D perhaps matching TRBD1 (5 bases). The J call may be mistaken, given a closer DNA end match to TRBJ2-7. The germline V gene has CDR1 MDHEN and CDR2 SYDVKM. The CDR3 spans 14 residues. This CDR3 is CASSLRQTAYEQYF. Written as DNA, the CDR3 is TGTGCCAGCAGTTTGAGGCAGACAGCCTACGAGCAGTACTTC.

The chain combines TRBV7-3 with TRBJ2-5; 9 bases match TRBD1. CDR1 is SGHTA, CDR2 FQGTGA, per germline. The CDR3 has 15 amino acids. Trimming took 0 bases from V and 5 from J; bases not matched to a gene: 4. The CDR3 protein is CASSLTGQGLETQYF. The CDR3 nucleotides are TGTGCCAGCAGCTTAACAGGACAGGGGTTGGAGACCCAGTACTTC.

The chain recombines TRBV19 with TRBJ1-1; unclear D gene. Per the germline V gene, CDR1 is LNHDA and CDR2 is SQIVND (reference sequence). The CDR3 is made up of 13 amino acids. V was pared by 6 bases and J by 7 bases, with 15 bases between. The CDR3: CASRITWEDEAFF. The CDR3 DNA is TGTGCCAGTAGAATTACTTGGGAGGATGAAGCTTTCTTT. The complete variable domain, with remaining parts taken from reference TRBV19 and TRBJ1-1, reads DGGITQSPKYLFRKEGQNVTLSCEQNLNHDAMYWYRQDPGQGLRLIYYSQIVNDFQKGDIAEGYSVSREKKESFPLTVTSAQKNPTAFYLCASRITWEDEAFFGQGTRLTVV.

V gene TRBV4-1 combines with J gene TRBJ2-5; 8 nucleotides line up with TRBD2. The germline V gene has CDR1 MGHRA and CDR2 YSYEKL. The CDR3 sequence is 16 residues long. The J segment lost 4 bases and the V segment lost 0 bases, leaving 7 bases of the junction unmatched. The CDR3 coding sequence is TGCGCCAGCAGCCAAGATGCGGTACGGGGGGGAGAGACCCAGTACTTC. Its translation: CASSQDAVRGGETQYF.

This rearrangement joins TRBV28 to TRBJ1-2, with D tentatively TRBD1 (5 bases). V was cut by 7 bases and J by 2 bases, with 11 bases left in between. Germline-derived CDR1 and CDR2 are MDHEN and SYDVKM. The CDR3 runs 13 residues. The CDR3 DNA sequence: TGTGCCAGCAATCCGGGGGGAAACTATGGCTACACCTTC. Its translation is CASNPGGNYGYTF.

The chain recombines TRBV4-3 with TRBJ1-2; maybe TRBD1 (5 bases). Germline loops: CDR1 LGHNA, CDR2 YSLEER. CDR3 length equals 14 residues. Trimming left V 3 bases short and J 2 bases short, with 10 bases between. The CDR3 DNA reads TGCGCCAGCAGCCAGACGACAGTGAACTATGGCTACACCTTC. This translates into CASSQTTVNYGYTF.

The chain links TRBV11-1 to TRBJ2-7, with D possibly TRBD2 on 5 matching bases. The CDR3 is 15 amino acids. Germline V gene data show CDR1 as SGHAT and CDR2 as FQDESV (reference sequence). V lost 1 base and J lost 2, with 12 bases in between. CDR3 protein: CASSLVASKAYEQYF. CDR3 DNA sequence: TGTGCCAGCAGCTTAGTTGCTAGCAAGGCCTACGAGCAGTACTTC. Combining the CDR3 with reference TRBV11-1 and TRBJ2-7 gives the whole variable domain EAEVAQSPRYKITEKSQAVAFWCDPISGHATLYWYRQILGQGPELLVQFQDESVVDDSQLPKDRFSAERLKGVDSTLKIQPAELGDSAMYLCASSLVASKAYEQYFGPGTRLTVT.